Following are 30 T cell receptor beta chains from one sample sequenced in a study of blood T cell repertoires in COVID-19. Using immunoSEQ multiplex PCR, the repertoire was profiled, and TCRdb retains in-frame clones only, with some absent. Here the sample spans about 24,000 clones, 75% to 90% being singletons. Sequences were obtained from peripheral blood. These receptors were obtained from a woman in her seventies with active COVID-19.

The chain employs TRBV19 and TRBJ1-5; 10 nucleotides align to TRBD1. Germline trimming cut 6 bases from V and 10 bases from J; bases unmatched to any gene: 12. The CDR3 length is 15 residues. Germline V gene sequence: CDR1 LNHDA, CDR2 SQIVND (reference sequence). Here the CDR3 reads CASSWDRGKEEPQHF. In nucleotides, the CDR3 is TGTGCCAGTAGCTGGGACAGGGGAAAGGAGGAACCCCAGCATTTT.

This clone has a handful of counts. The rearrangement uses TRBV10-2 and TRBJ2-7; 9 bases match TRBD1. Germline V gene sequence: CDR1 WSHSY, CDR2 SAAADI. V gave up 6 bases and J gave up 0 bases; unmatched junction bases: 3. This CDR3 contains 14 residues. CDR3 DNA: TGCGCCAGCAGATCGGGACAGGGCTCCTACGAGCAGTACTTC. As protein: CASRSGQGSYEQYF.

The genes are TRBV20-1 and TRBJ2-7; unclear D gene. The CDR3 sequence is 11 residues long. Per germline, CDR1 DFQATT and CDR2 SNEGSKA (reference sequence). Trimming cost V 6 bases and J 1 base, with 7 bases left between them. This chain's CDR3 is CSARTSYEQYF. The CDR3, as DNA: TGCAGTGCCCGAACATCCTACGAGCAGTACTTC.

The V call is TRBV5-1, the J call TRBJ2-5; 8 bases match TRBD2. After removal of 2 bases from V and 0 bases from J, the junction contained 3 bases not matched to a gene. This CDR3 contains 15 residues. Germline V gives CDR1 SGHRS, CDR2 YFSETQ. The CDR3, as DNA: TGCGCCAGCAGCTTCGCTAGCGGGTACCAAGAGACCCAGTACTTC. This translates into CASSFASGYQETQYF. Looking up the rest from reference TRBV5-1 and TRBJ2-5 gives the full variable domain: KAGVTQTPRYLIKTRGQQVTLSCSPISGHRSVSWYQQTPGQGLQFLFEYFSETQRNKGNFPGRFSGRQFSNSRSEMNVSTLELGDSALYLCASSFASGYQETQYFGPGTRLLVL.

The CDR3 sequence is CASSLDWNTGELFF. The DNA for the CDR3 is TGTGCCAGCAGCTTAGACTGGAACACCGGGGAGCTGTTTTTT. The chain is built from TRBV7-9 and TRBJ2-2, with D unresolved. Germline V gene lookup returns CDR1 SEHNR and CDR2 FQNEAQ (reference sequence). The CDR3 sequence is 14 residues long. V gave up 1 base and J gave up 1 base, with 4 bases separating them. Filled out from reference TRBV7-9 and TRBJ2-2, the complete variable domain reads DTGVSQNPRHKITKRGQNVTFRCDPISEHNRLYWYRQTLGQGPEFLTYFQNEAQLEKSRLLSDRFSAERPKGSFSTLEIQRTEQGDSAMYLCASSLDWNTGELFFGEGSRLTVL.

The CDR3 reads CASSASGTPDNEQFF. CDR3 in DNA: TGTGCCAGCAGTGCCTCCGGGACACCTGACAATGAGCAGTTCTTC. This chain links TRBV25-1 with TRBJ2-1, with TRBD1 as a possible D gene (6 bases). V was cut by 4 bases and J by 5 bases, with 15 bases left in between. The CDR3 is 15 residues long. Germline loops: CDR1 MGHDK, CDR2 SYGVNS.

The CDR3 region has the DNA TGTGCCAGCAGCTTAAGGGGGAGCGGGGGGCCCTACAATGAGCAGTTCTTC. Translated, it gives CASSLRGSGGPYNEQFF. This chain connects TRBV11-2 to TRBJ2-1, with 9 bases matching TRBD2. The germline gives CDR1 SGHAT, CDR2 FQNNGV. Losses at the gene ends were 2 bases for V and 2 bases for J; bases not matched to a gene: 7. The CDR3 sequence is 17 residues long.

The V and J genes are TRBV7-2 and TRBJ2-5, with 7 bases aligning to TRBD2. After removal of 5 bases from V and 4 bases from J, the junction contained 7 bases not matched to a gene. CDR3 length: 14 amino acids. Germline V gene lookup returns CDR1 SGHTA and CDR2 FQGNSA. This CDR3 reads CASSPLARGETQYF. The DNA of the CDR3 is TGTGCCAGCAGCCCACTAGCGAGGGGAGAGACCCAGTACTTC. The complete variable domain, with remaining parts taken from reference TRBV7-2 and TRBJ2-5, reads GAGVSQSPSNKVTEKGKDVELRCDPISGHTALYWYRQSLGQGLEFLIYFQGNSAPDKSGLPSDRFSAERTGGSVSTLTIQRTQQEDSAVYLCASSPLARGETQYFGPGTRLLVL.

The chain recombines TRBV30 with TRBJ1-2, with D tentatively TRBD1 (6 bases). Germline CDR1 is GTSNPN and CDR2 is SVGIG (reference sequence). This CDR3 has 14 residues. V shed 3 bases and J shed 8 bases, with 19 bases lying between them. The DNA of the CDR3 is TGTGCCTGGAGGAGGTGGGGGCGCCTGATCGGCTACACCTTC. Translation gives CAWRRWGRLIGYTF.

CDR3 DNA sequence: TGTGCCAGCGAGACGGGGGTCTACAATGAGCAGTTCTTC. Its translation is CASETGVYNEQFF. J is TRBJ2-1 and V is TRBV7-8; weak D call: TRBD2 (6 bases). Germline V gene data show CDR1 as SGHVS and CDR2 as FQNEAQ. The V gene lost 8 bases and the J gene lost 3 bases, with 11 bases spanning the gap. The CDR3 covers 13 residues.

The chain couples TRBV9 to TRBJ2-5; D not certain. CDR1 and CDR2 (germline): SGDLS, YYNGEE. CDR3 length equals 16 residues. The V and J ends lost 0 bases and 2 bases respectively, with 14 bases between them. DNA of the CDR3: TGTGCCAGCAGCGTAGGAGGTGCGGATCAACAAGAGACCCAGTACTTC. Its protein product is CASSVGGADQQETQYF.

The rearrangement joins TRBV5-1 to TRBJ2-3, with TRBD2 matching over 9 bases. Trimming at V came to 0 bases and at J to 5 bases, leaving 7 bases not matched to a gene. CDR3 length equals 16 residues. CDR1 is SGHRS, CDR2 YFSETQ, per germline. The CDR3 reads CASSLDSGGYGDTQYF. CDR3 nucleotides: TGCGCCAGCAGCTTGGACAGCGGGGGGTATGGAGATACGCAGTATTTT.

The chain joins TRBV10-3 to TRBJ2-5; D might be TRBD1 (6 bases). Trimming left V 8 bases short and J 0 bases short, with 13 bases between. The CDR3 consists of 14 residues. The germline V gene has CDR1 ENHRY and CDR2 SYGVKD. The CDR3 nucleotides read TGTGCCATCGGGAAAGGGGGTAACCAAGAGACCCAGTACTTC. Amino acids: CAIGKGGNQETQYF.

The genes are TRBV13 and TRBJ2-5; TRBD2 aligns across 8 bases. Germline V gene data show CDR1 as PRHDT and CDR2 as FYEKMQ (reference sequence). The junction had 4 bases not matched to a gene; V was cut back by 2 bases and J by 2 bases. CDR3 length: 15 residues. The CDR3 DNA reads TGTGCCAGCAGCTTACGCGGGGGGTCTCAAGAGACCCAGTACTTC. Translated, it gives CASSLRGGSQETQYF.

The chain links TRBV30 to TRBJ2-2; perhaps TRBD1 as D (5 bases). The CDR3 contains 15 residues. The V gene lost 3 bases and the J gene lost 4 bases, with 15 bases spanning the gap. Germline loops: CDR1 GTSNPN, CDR2 SVGIG (reference sequence). This CDR3 is CAWSVDSSPTGELFF. CDR3 in DNA: TGTGCCTGGAGCGTCGACAGCAGCCCCACCGGGGAGCTGTTTTTT.

DNA of the CDR3: TGCAGCGTTGAGCGGGGGCAGGGCGATGGCTACACCTTC. Translated: CSVERGQGDGYTF. The chain links TRBV29-1 to TRBJ1-2; D might be TRBD1 (6 bases). The CDR3 runs to 13 residues. CDR1 is SQVTM and CDR2 is ANQGSEA in the germline V gene. With 3 bases removed from V and 6 bases from J, the gap between germline ends came to 14 bases. Full variable domain (outside the CDR3, taken from reference TRBV29-1 and TRBJ1-2): SAVISQKPSRDICQRGTSLTIQCQVDSQVTMMFWYRQQPGQSLTLIATANQGSEATYESGFVIDKFPISRPNLTFSTLTVSNMSPEDSSIYLCSVERGQGDGYTFGSGTRLTVV.

The J gene is TRBJ1-4, the V gene TRBV6-2 or TRBV6-3; 8 nucleotides align to TRBD1. Trimming took 2 bases from V and 0 from J; bases not matched to a gene: 8. Germline assignment: CDR1 MNHEY and CDR2 SVGEGT. The CDR3 has 18 residues. DNA of the CDR3: TGTGCCAGCAGTTACCCCACCGGGACAGGTGCAACTAATGAAAAACTGTTTTTT. This gives the protein CASSYPTGTGATNEKLFF.

This clone was seen once. The chain employs TRBV28 and TRBJ2-2; D might be TRBD2 (5 bases). Germline CDR1 MDHEN, CDR2 SYDVKM. V lost 8 bases, J lost 6 bases, and 16 bases lay in between. CDR3 length: 14 residues. The CDR3 protein is CASGLGYGAGELFF. CDR3 nucleotides: TGTGCCAGCGGACTGGGGTACGGGGCCGGGGAGCTGTTTTTT.

This rearrangement joins TRBV6-5 to TRBJ2-2; tentative D call: TRBD2 (5 bases). Trimming shortened V by 5 bases and J by 1 base, and 11 bases separated the two germline ends. Germline CDR1 is MNHEY and CDR2 is SVGAGI. The CDR3 runs 15 residues. The CDR3 bases are TGTGCCAGCAGTACCAGACGGGAGAACACCGGGGAGCTGTTTTTT. Its protein product is CASSTRRENTGELFF.

The DNA for the CDR3 is TGTGCCAGCAGCTTAACTAGCGGGGTGACGGATACGCAGTATTTT. Translating gives CASSLTSGVTDTQYF. The rearrangement joins TRBV7-2 to TRBJ2-3, with TRBD2 matching 10 bases. Germline-derived CDR1 and CDR2 are SGHTA and FQGNSA. This CDR3 contains 15 residues. V was pared by 2 bases and J by 6 bases, with 5 bases of the junction left unmatched.

For the CDR3, the DNA is TGTGCCATCAGTGAGTCGGCTGCCAACTCCTACGAGCAGTACTTC. It codes for CAISESAANSYEQYF. V usage is TRBV10-3 and J usage is TRBJ2-7; no definite D call. Trimming took off 0 bases at V and 0 bases at J, with 9 bases between the two ends. The CDR3 sequence is 15 residues long. Looked up from germline, CDR1 is ENHRY and CDR2 is SYGVKD.

This clone was counted a few times. The V gene is TRBV4-1, the J gene TRBJ2-7, with D possibly matching TRBD1 (7 bases). The CDR3 is 15 amino acids. Trimming cost V 0 bases and J 4 bases, with 13 bases left between them. Germline V gene sequence: CDR1 MGHRA, CDR2 YSYEKL. CDR3: CASSQDAGGYYEQYF. CDR3 nucleotide sequence: TGCGCCAGCAGCCAAGACGCAGGGGGGTATTACGAGCAGTACTTC.

J is TRBJ2-1 and V is TRBV5-6, with TRBD2 matching over 11 bases. The germline CDR1 and CDR2 sequences are SGHDT and YYEEEE. V gave up 4 bases and J gave up 4 bases; unmatched junction bases: 7. The CDR3 is 16 amino acids. The CDR3 region is CASSRASGGQYNEQFF. DNA for the CDR3: TGTGCCAGCAGCCGTGCTAGCGGGGGGCAGTACAATGAGCAGTTCTTC.

The chain links TRBV29-1 to TRBJ2-7, with TRBD1 as a possible D gene (6 bases). With 7 bases removed from V and 6 bases from J, the gap between germline ends came to 16 bases. Germline assignment: CDR1 SQVTM and CDR2 ANQGSEA. There are 12 residues in the CDR3. CDR3 amino acids: CSAEDSGIEQYF. The CDR3 DNA sequence: TGCAGCGCCGAGGACAGTGGAATCGAGCAGTACTTC.

The chain has TRBV14 and TRBJ1-1; no firm D call. This CDR3 has 13 residues. Trimming removed 5 bases at V and 1 base at J, with 8 bases between. The V gene's germline CDR1 is SGHDN and CDR2 FVKESK. The CDR3 here is CASSNTKNTEAFF. The CDR3 DNA reads TGTGCCAGCAGCAATACAAAGAACACTGAAGCTTTCTTT.

V gene TRBV20-1 combines with J gene TRBJ2-2, with 7 bases identical to TRBD1. The CDR3 has 16 residues. CDR1 is DFQATT and CDR2 is SNEGSKA in the germline V gene (reference sequence). The V gene end was trimmed by 3 bases and the J gene end by 8 bases; junction bases not matched to a gene: 15. CDR3 sequence reads: CSASSGQWSFSGELFF. In DNA form, the CDR3 reads TGCAGTGCTAGTTCGGGACAGTGGTCTTTCTCGGGGGAGCTGTTTTTT.

The chain has TRBV6-5 and TRBJ2-7; possible D gene TRBD2, 5 bases. V was trimmed by 5 bases and J by 4 bases, leaving 12 bases between them. Germline-derived CDR1 and CDR2 are MNHEY and SVGAGI. There are 13 residues in the CDR3. CDR3 sequence (DNA): TGTGCCAGCAGTACCCCGCGGGCTTACGAGCAGTACTTC. Translated, it gives CASSTPRAYEQYF.

The V gene is TRBV4-3, the J gene TRBJ2-7; TRBD1 matches 8 bases. The trim removed 0 bases at V and 6 bases at J, leaving 7 bases unmatched. The CDR3 covers 15 residues. CDR1 LGHNA and CDR2 YSLEER come from the germline V gene. CDR3 DNA sequence: TGCGCCAGCAGCCAAGATCAGCAGGGGGCATTCGAGCAGTACTTC. This encodes CASSQDQQGAFEQYF.

This sequence joins TRBV7-8 and TRBJ2-3; TRBD2 matches at 10 bases. The CDR3 covers 16 residues. Unmatched junction bases numbered 9, after V lost 7 bases and J lost 2 bases. Germline V gene lookup returns CDR1 SGHVS and CDR2 FQNEAQ. The CDR3 is CASISSGGPNTDTQYF. In nucleotides, the CDR3 is TGTGCCAGCATCAGTAGCGGGGGGCCAAACACAGATACGCAGTATTTT.

In nucleotides, the CDR3 is TGTGCCAGCAGCAAGACAGGGACTGGAAACACCATATATTTT. It is translated as CASSKTGTGNTIYF. The J gene is TRBJ1-3, the V gene TRBV6-5; 7 nucleotides align to TRBD1. Losses at the gene ends were 6 bases for V and 2 bases for J; bases not matched to a gene: 4. CDR1 MNHEY and CDR2 SVGAGI come from the germline V gene. This CDR3 spans 14 amino acids.